This passage covers 22 T cell receptor beta chains from one sample sequenced in a study of cytomegalovirus exposure and HLA in healthy donors. This PCR relied on a set of 60 Vbeta primers and 13 Jbeta primers. Data came from immunoSEQ multiplex PCR; TCRdb stores just in-frame clones and leaves some out. The profile covers roughly 150,000 clones, with around 85% appearing a single time and less than 2.5% taken by the ten largest. The sample comprised PBMCs. These receptors were taken from a male donor in good health and CMV-seronegative.

The chain combines TRBV5-1 with TRBJ1-2; D not certain. The CDR3 has 15 amino acids. Looked up from germline, CDR1 is SGHRS and CDR2 is YFSETQ. Between the trimmed V and J ends, which lost 0 bases and 0 bases, there was a span of 9 bases. CDR3 DNA sequence: TGCGCCAGCAGCTTGGGGACTGCTGCTAACTATGGCTACACCTTC. Translation: CASSLGTAANYGYTF.

The V call is TRBV4-3, the J call TRBJ1-2; 7 nucleotides align to TRBD1. V lost 2 bases, J lost 2 bases, and 5 bases stayed unmatched. This CDR3 spans 15 amino acids. The germline CDR1 and CDR2 sequences are LGHNA and YSLEER. CDR3 sequence (DNA): TGCGCCAGCAGCCAACTAACAGGGGCCAACTATGGCTACACCTTC. Translated: CASSQLTGANYGYTF.

This clone was counted between two and nine times. V usage is TRBV5-1 and J usage is TRBJ2-1, with no clear D. The CDR3 is 15 residues long. Trimming shortened V by 0 bases and J by 8 bases, and 15 bases separated the two germline ends. Germline CDR1 reads SGHRS; CDR2 reads YFSETQ. Here the CDR3 DNA reads TGCGCCAGCAGCTTGGGGCTAGAGATCGAAGATGAGCAGTTCTTC. As protein: CASSLGLEIEDEQFF.

This rearrangement joins TRBV2 to TRBJ2-3; D possibly corresponds to TRBD2 (5 bases). V lost 4 bases and J 2 bases, leaving 10 bases between the germline ends. Looked up from germline, CDR1 is SNHLY and CDR2 is FYNNEI. This CDR3 comprises 14 residues. Here the CDR3 reads CASSVRGITDTQYF. CDR3 bases: TGTGCCAGCAGTGTCCGGGGTATCACAGATACGCAGTATTTT.

This clone was observed a handful of times. The chain links TRBV7-9 to TRBJ1-1; the D gene is possibly TRBD1 (6 bases). The CDR3 sequence is 17 residues long. V dropped 4 bases and J dropped 0 bases, with 18 bases sitting between them. CDR1 SEHNR and CDR2 FQNEAQ come from the germline V gene (reference sequence). The CDR3 spells CASSSTWTEDLNTEAFF. CDR3 sequence (DNA): TGTGCCAGCAGCTCCACCTGGACAGAAGATTTGAACACTGAAGCTTTCTTT.

This clone was recorded once. The V call is TRBV2, the J call TRBJ2-5; 10 nucleotides line up with TRBD1. The end of the DNA fits TRBJ2-7 better, so the J call may be wrong. Germline loops: CDR1 SNHLY, CDR2 FYNNEI. The CDR3 sequence is 14 residues long. The CDR3 protein is CASTGGDRGYEQYF. CDR3 in DNA: TGTGCCAGCACCGGCGGGGACAGGGGCTACGAGCAGTACTTC.

The rearrangement uses TRBV5-1 and TRBJ2-5, with 11 bases lining up with TRBD2. This CDR3 is 17 amino acids long. V was pared by 4 bases and J by 0 bases, with 8 bases of the junction left unmatched. Germline CDR1 is SGHRS and CDR2 is YFSETQ. The DNA of the CDR3 is TGCGCCAGCAGCCCACTATCTAGCGGGGGGAACCAAGAGACCCAGTACTTC. It is translated as CASSPLSSGGNQETQYF.

The chain carries TRBV7-9 and TRBJ1-5; D is perhaps TRBD1 (6 bases). V gave up 3 bases and J gave up 6 bases, with 6 bases separating them. The CDR3 covers 12 residues. CDR1 and CDR2 (germline): SEHNR, FQNEAQ (reference sequence). CDR3 residues: CASSFRGQPQHF. The CDR3 region has the DNA TGTGCCAGCAGCTTCAGGGGTCAGCCCCAGCATTTT.

This clone was counted a few times. The rearrangement uses TRBV4-2 and TRBJ2-7; TRBD1 agrees at 7 bases. The CDR3 is 15 amino acids. Germline V lookup: CDR1 LGHNA, CDR2 YNFKEQ. Trimming took 8 bases from V and 7 from J; bases not matched to a gene: 17. The CDR3, as DNA: TGTGCCAGCTCTCCTCAGGACCAGGGGGATCTGGAGCAGTACTTC. This gives the protein CASSPQDQGDLEQYF.

The chain uses TRBV19 and TRBJ2-2, with TRBD2 matching 7 bases. The CDR3 spans 18 residues. The V segment lost 3 bases and the J segment 4 bases; nucleotides outside the gene matches: 14. Germline assignment: CDR1 LNHDA and CDR2 SQIVND (reference sequence). CDR3 amino acids: CASSIRYGRLGTTGELFF. DNA of the CDR3: TGTGCCAGTAGTATTCGATACGGGAGGCTGGGAACCACCGGGGAGCTGTTTTTT.

J is TRBJ2-5 and V is TRBV2, with 11 bases matching TRBD1. The J call is doubtful: the DNA matches TRBJ2-7 better. Germline CDR1 SNHLY, CDR2 FYNNEI. The CDR3 length is 16 residues. As DNA, the CDR3 is TGTGCCAGCAGGGGCCCGGGACAGGGGGGTTCCTACGAGCAGTACTTC. This encodes CASRGPGQGGSYEQYF.

J is TRBJ2-3 and V is TRBV11-2; 7 bases match TRBD1. CDR1 is SGHAT and CDR2 is FQNNGV in the germline V gene. Trimming removed 1 base from V and 3 bases from J; junction bases left unmatched: 4. This CDR3 has 15 amino acids. The CDR3 bases are TGTGCCAGCAGCTTAGGGGCAGGGGGTACAGATACGCAGTATTTT. It translates to CASSLGAGGTDTQYF.

CDR3 nucleotides: TGTGCCAGCTCACCAAACCGGGACAGGGGGGAAACCTTC. Residues: CASSPNRDRGETF. The rearrangement joins TRBV18 to TRBJ1-2; 11 bases agree with TRBD1. The germline gives CDR1 KGHSH, CDR2 LQKENI. This CDR3 contains 13 residues. The trim removed 2 bases at V and 14 bases at J, leaving 7 bases unmatched.

This clone was seen only a few times. The J gene is TRBJ1-5, the V gene TRBV7-2, with D unresolved. Germline V lookup: CDR1 SGHTA, CDR2 FQGNSA. The ends were cut back, 5 bases at V and 0 bases at J, with 8 bases in the middle. The CDR3 is 14 residues long. The chain's CDR3 is CASSPLGSNQPQHF. The CDR3, as DNA: TGTGCCAGCAGCCCCCTAGGTAGCAATCAGCCCCAGCATTTT.

The CDR3 region is CASSPGGTNEKLFF. The CDR3, as DNA: TGCGCCAGCAGCCCGGGGGGAACTAATGAAAAACTGTTTTTT. J is TRBJ1-4 and V is TRBV5-1; D may be TRBD1 (5 bases). This CDR3 is built from 14 residues. The V gene's germline CDR1 is SGHRS and CDR2 YFSETQ. Deletions cut 4 bases from V and 1 base from J, with 8 bases between.

In its sample, this clone was seen once. V usage is TRBV2 and J usage is TRBJ2-1, with D possibly TRBD1 on 6 matching bases. The germline CDR1 and CDR2 sequences are SNHLY and FYNNEI. This CDR3 is built from 15 residues. V shed 5 bases and J shed 4 bases, with 15 bases lying between them. CDR3 loop: CASSPRSQGYNEQFF. The CDR3 DNA reads TGTGCCAGCAGTCCAAGGTCCCAGGGGTACAATGAGCAGTTCTTC.

This chain uses TRBV7-2 with TRBJ2-1; 8 bases map to TRBD2. The V segment lost 5 bases and the J segment 8 bases; nucleotides outside the gene matches: 17. From germline, CDR1 is SGHTA and CDR2 FQGNSA. The CDR3 consists of 17 residues. The CDR3 spells CASSAGGGITTWDEQFF. The DNA for the CDR3 is TGTGCCAGCAGCGCCGGGGGGGGGATTACAACCTGGGATGAGCAGTTCTTC.

This clone was seen a single time. The chain links TRBV18 to TRBJ1-6; 7 bases align to TRBD1. The V and J ends lost 2 bases and 1 base, in that order; junction bases with no gene match: 5. CDR1 and CDR2 from the germline V gene are KGHSH and LQKENI. The CDR3 contains 17 residues. Here the CDR3 DNA reads TGTGCCAGCTCACCAGCAGGGGGATTTTCCTATAATTCACCCCTCCACTTT. It encodes CASSPAGGFSYNSPLHF.

This chain uses TRBV5-4 with TRBJ1-4; 8 bases map to TRBD1. Looked up from germline, CDR1 is SGHNT and CDR2 is YYREEE (reference sequence). Germline trimming cut 4 bases from V and 6 bases from J; bases unmatched to any gene: 5. The CDR3 is 14 residues long. DNA of the CDR3: TGTGCCAGCAGCCAGGGGGCTCGGGATGAAAAACTGTTTTTT. It codes for CASSQGARDEKLFF.

The chain combines TRBV6-5 with TRBJ2-2; D ambiguous. V lost 3 bases and J 1 base, leaving 6 bases between the germline ends. Looked up from germline, CDR1 is MNHEY and CDR2 is SVGAGI. The CDR3 loop spans 14 amino acids. CDR3 residues: CASSYFLNTGELFF. DNA of the CDR3: TGTGCCAGCAGTTATTTTCTGAACACCGGGGAGCTGTTTTTT.

This chain connects TRBV19 to TRBJ1-2; TRBD1 matches at 7 bases. This CDR3 contains 16 residues. Per germline, CDR1 LNHDA and CDR2 SQIVND (reference sequence). After removal of 5 bases from V and 2 bases from J, the junction contained 11 bases not matched to a gene. CDR3 bases: TGTGCCAGTAGTCCTTCCGGGACAGAAAAAAACTATGGCTACACCTTC. Translating it yields CASSPSGTEKNYGYTF.

This clone turned up a few times. The chain recombines TRBV5-5 with TRBJ2-1; a weak D match, TRBD1 (5 bases). Germline CDR1 reads SGHKS; CDR2 reads YYEKEE (reference sequence). V was cut by 5 bases and J by 5 bases, with 11 bases left in between. The length of the CDR3 is 13 residues. CDR3 nucleotide sequence: TGTGCCAGCAGTGGACGACAGAACAATGAGCAGTTCTTC. Residues: CASSGRQNNEQFF. The full variable domain, in which reference TRBV5-5 and TRBJ2-1 provide the parts outside the CDR3, is DAGVTQSPTHLIKTRGQQVTLRCSPISGHKSVSWYQQVLGQGPQFIFQYYEKEERGRGNFPDRFSARQFPNYSSELNVNALLLGDSALYLCASSGRQNNEQFFGPGTRLTVL.